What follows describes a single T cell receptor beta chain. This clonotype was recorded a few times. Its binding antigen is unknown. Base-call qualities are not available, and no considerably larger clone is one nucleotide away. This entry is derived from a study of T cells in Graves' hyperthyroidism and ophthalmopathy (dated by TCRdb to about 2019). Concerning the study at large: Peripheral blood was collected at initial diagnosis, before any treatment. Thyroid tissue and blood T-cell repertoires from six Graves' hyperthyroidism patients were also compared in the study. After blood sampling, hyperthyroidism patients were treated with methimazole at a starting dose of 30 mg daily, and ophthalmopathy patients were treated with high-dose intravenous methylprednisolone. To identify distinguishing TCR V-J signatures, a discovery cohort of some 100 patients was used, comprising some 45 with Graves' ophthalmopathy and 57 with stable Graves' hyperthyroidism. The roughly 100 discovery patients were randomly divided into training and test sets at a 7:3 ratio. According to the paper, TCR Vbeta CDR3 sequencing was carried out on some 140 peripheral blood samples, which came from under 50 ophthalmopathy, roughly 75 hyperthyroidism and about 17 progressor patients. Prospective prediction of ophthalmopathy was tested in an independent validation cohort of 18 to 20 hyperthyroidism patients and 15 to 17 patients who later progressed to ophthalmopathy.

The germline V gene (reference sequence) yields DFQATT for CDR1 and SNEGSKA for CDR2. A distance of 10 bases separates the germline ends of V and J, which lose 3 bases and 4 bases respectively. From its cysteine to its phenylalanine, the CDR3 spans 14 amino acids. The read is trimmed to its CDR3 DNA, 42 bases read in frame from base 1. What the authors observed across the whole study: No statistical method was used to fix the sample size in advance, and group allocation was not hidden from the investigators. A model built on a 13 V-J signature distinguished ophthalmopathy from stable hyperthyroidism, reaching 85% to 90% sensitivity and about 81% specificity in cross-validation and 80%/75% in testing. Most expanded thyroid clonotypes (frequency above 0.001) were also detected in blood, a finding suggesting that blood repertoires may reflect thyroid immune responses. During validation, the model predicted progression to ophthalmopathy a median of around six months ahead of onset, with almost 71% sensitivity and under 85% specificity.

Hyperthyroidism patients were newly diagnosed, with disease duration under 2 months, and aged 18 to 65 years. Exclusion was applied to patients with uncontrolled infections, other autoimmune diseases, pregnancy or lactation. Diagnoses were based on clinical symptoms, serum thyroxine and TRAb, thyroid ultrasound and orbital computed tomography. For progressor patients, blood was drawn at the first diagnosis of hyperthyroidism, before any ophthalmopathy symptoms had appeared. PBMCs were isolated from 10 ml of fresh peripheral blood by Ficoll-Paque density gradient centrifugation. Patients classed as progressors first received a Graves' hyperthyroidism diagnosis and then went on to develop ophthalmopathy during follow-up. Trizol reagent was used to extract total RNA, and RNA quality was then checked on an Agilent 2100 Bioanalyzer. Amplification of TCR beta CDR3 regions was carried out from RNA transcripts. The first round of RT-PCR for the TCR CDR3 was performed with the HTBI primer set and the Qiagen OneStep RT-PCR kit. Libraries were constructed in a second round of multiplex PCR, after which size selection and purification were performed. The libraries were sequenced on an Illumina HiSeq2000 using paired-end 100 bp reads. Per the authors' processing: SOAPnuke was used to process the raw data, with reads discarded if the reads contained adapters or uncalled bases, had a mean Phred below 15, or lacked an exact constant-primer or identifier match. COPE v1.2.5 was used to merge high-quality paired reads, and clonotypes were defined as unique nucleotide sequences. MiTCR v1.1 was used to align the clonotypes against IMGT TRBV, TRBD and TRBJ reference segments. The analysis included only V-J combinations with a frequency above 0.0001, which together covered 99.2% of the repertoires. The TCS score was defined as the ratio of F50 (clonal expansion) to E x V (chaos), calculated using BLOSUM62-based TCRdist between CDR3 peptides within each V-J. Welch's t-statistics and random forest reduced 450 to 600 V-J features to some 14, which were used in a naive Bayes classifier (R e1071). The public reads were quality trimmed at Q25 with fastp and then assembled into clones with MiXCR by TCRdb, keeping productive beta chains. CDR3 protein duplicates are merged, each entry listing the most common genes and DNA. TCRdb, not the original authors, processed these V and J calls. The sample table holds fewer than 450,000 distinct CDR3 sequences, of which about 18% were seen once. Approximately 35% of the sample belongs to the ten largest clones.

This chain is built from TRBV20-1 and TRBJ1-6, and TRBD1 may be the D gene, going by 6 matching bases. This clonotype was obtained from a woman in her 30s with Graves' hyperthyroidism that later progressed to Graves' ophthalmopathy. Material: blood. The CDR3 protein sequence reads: CSASWGQYNSPLHF. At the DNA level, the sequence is TGCAGTGCTAGTTGGGGGCAGTATAATTCACCCCTCCACTTT.